The subject of this entry is one T cell receptor beta chain. Its antigen is unidentified. The sample comes from a study of cytomegalovirus exposure and HLA in healthy donors. Study-level points and caveats: Evidence from a later analysis indicated that most CMV-associated TCR beta chains looked HLA-restricted. According to a later analysis, donors in an Asian-associated ancestry cluster reportedly had fewer N-insertions than the approximately 720-donor mean.

60 Vbeta and 13 Jbeta primers were used in PCR. Profiled with immunoSEQ multiplex PCR; TCRdb holds only in-frame clones, not every one. The profile shows about 110,000 clones, roughly 76% of them singletons. The germline gives CDR1 KGHSH, CDR2 LQKENI. The V gene lost 6 bases and the J gene lost 6 bases, with 15 bases spanning the gap. This CDR3 contains 15 residues. J is TRBJ1-6 and V is TRBV18, with D possibly being TRBD1 (6 bases). The sequencing sample was made of PBMCs. The sequence was collected from a young man in good health and CMV-seronegative. CDR3 nucleotides: TGTGCCAGCTCGCCCTTGGACAGCCCTAATTCACCCCTCCACTTT. It encodes CASSPLDSPNSPLHF.